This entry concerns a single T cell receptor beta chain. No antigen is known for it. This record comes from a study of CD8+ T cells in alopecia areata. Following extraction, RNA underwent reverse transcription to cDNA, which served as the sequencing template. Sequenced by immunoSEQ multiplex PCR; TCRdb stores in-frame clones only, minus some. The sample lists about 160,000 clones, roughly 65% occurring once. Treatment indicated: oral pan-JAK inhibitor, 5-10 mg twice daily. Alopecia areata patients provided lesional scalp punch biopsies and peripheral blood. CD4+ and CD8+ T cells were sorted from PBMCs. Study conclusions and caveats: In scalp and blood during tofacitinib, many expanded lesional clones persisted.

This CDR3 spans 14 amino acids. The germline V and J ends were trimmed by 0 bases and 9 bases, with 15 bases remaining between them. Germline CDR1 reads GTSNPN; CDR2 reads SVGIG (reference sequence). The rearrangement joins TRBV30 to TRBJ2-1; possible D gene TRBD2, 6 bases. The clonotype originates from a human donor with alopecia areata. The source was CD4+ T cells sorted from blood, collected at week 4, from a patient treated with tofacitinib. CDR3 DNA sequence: TGTGCCTGGAGTGTAGGCTTAACGCGGGGTGAGCAGTTCTTC. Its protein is CAWSVGLTRGEQFF.